The clone carrying this T cell receptor beta chain was detected only a few times. The CDR3 sequence is 13 residues long. The V gene's germline CDR1 is SGHRS and CDR2 YFSETQ. V shed 2 bases and J shed 7 bases, with 12 bases lying between them. This sample is part of a study of T cell repertoires in cytomegalovirus infection. MiXCR was run by TCRdb on the reads, yielding one entry per CDR3 protein. The profile shows more than 150,000 distinct CDR3 sequences, approximately 20% of them singletons. Sequenced sample: PBMCs. The J gene is TRBJ2-5, the V gene TRBV5-1; TRBD2 might be the D (5 bases). The source of this sequence is a human donor in good health (CMV status not recorded). Some clones in this sample may be carry-over from other donors' samples. CDR3 in amino acids: CASSLTAAGTQYF. Written as DNA, the CDR3 is TGCGCCAGCAGCTTAACCGCGGCGGGGACCCAGTACTTC.